These T cell receptor beta chains were read from a single sample in a study of blood T cell repertoires in COVID-19. The data were produced by immunoSEQ multiplex PCR, yet TCRdb's version contains in-frame clones alone and is incomplete. The profile shows 95,000 to 150,000 clones, about 83% of them singletons. Material for sequencing was PBMCs or T cells enriched from blood (not recorded which). These receptors were taken from a woman in her twenties or thirties who had recovered from COVID-19. Each CDR3 is given with its conserved first and last residue. The order of the fields is clone size, D gene, V gene, J gene, CDR3 protein, CDR3 DNA. The D gene is left open where the match is weak. Size is stated for part of the rows, as once, few or many counts, or as a class when the clone is expanded.

.,TRBD1,TRBV11-3,TRBJ2-6,CASSHPGTGSGANVLTF,TGTGCCAGCAGCCATCCCGGGACAGGGTCTGGGGCCAACGTCCTGACTTTC
.,.,TRBV11-2,TRBJ2-7,CASSLREARQYF,TGTGCCAGCAGCTTAAGGGAGGCGCGGCAGTACTTC
.,TRBD2,TRBV7-9,TRBJ2-3,CASSLDLAGGVDTQYF,TGTGCCAGCAGCTTAGACCTAGCGGGAGGTGTAGATACGCAGTATTTT
.,.,TRBV5-1,TRBJ2-2,CASSFSDTGELFF,TGCGCCAGCAGCTTCAGTGACACCGGGGAGCTGTTTTTT
.,TRBD2,TRBV6-6,TRBJ2-7,CASSSSSGRDEQYF,TGTGCCAGCAGTTCCTCTAGCGGTCGGGACGAGCAGTACTTC
.,.,TRBV9,TRBJ2-7,CASSVGEGGFYEQYF,TGTGCCAGCAGCGTAGGAGAGGGTGGGTTCTACGAGCAGTACTTC
.,.,TRBV6-6,TRBJ2-2,CASIRTSNTGELFF,TGTGCCAGCATCAGGACTTCCAACACCGGGGAGCTGTTTTTT
.,.,TRBV9,TRBJ2-5,CASSVFPQSWGRGETQYF,TGTGCCAGCAGCGTATTCCCACAGTCGTGGGGGCGCGGCGAGACCCAGTACTTC
.,TRBD2,TRBV19,TRBJ2-1,CASTNPRGGASPEQFF,TGTGCTTCTACGAACCCGCGGGGGGGCGCCAGCCCTGAGCAGTTCTTC
.,.,TRBV7-2,TRBJ1-1,CASREGQNTEAFF,TGTGCCAGCAGAGAGGGACAGAACACTGAAGCTTTCTTT
.,TRBD2,TRBV13,TRBJ2-7,CASSPAAVAGESYEQYF,TGTGCCAGCAGCCCGGCCGCTGTAGCGGGAGAATCCTACGAGCAGTACTTC
once,.,TRBV11-2,TRBJ2-1,CASRAHNEQFF,TGTGCCAGCAGAGCTCACAATGAGCAGTTCTTC
.,.,TRBV9,TRBJ2-3,CASSSPVGWGTSTDTQYF,TGTGCCAGCAGCTCCCCAGTTGGGTGGGGCACTAGCACAGATACGCAGTATTTT
.,.,TRBV6-5,TRBJ1-2,CASSSGVTNSLYGYTF,TGTGCCAGCAGTTCGGGGGTCACTAATTCACTCTATGGCTACACCTTC
.,TRBD2,TRBV4-2,TRBJ2-3,CASSQLTSGSGDTQYF,TGTGCCAGCAGCCAACTGACTAGCGGGAGCGGAGATACGCAGTATTTT
.,TRBD2,TRBV28,TRBJ2-1,CASSPRASGYNEQFF,TGTGCCAGCAGTCCCCGCGCTAGCGGTTACAATGAGCAGTTCTTC